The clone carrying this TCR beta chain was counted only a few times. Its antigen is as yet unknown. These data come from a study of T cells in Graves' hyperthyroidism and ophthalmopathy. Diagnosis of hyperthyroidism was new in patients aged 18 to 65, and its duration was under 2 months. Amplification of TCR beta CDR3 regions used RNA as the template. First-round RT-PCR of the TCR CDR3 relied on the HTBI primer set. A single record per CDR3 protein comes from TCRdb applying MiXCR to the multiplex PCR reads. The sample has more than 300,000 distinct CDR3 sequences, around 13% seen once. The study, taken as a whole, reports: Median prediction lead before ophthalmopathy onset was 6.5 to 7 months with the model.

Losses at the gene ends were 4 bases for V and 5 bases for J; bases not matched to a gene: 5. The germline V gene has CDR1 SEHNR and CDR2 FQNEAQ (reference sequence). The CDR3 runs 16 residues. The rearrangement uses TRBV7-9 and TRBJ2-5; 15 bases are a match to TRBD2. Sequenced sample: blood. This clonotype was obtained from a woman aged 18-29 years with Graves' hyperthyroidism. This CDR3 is CASSSGTSGGQETQYF. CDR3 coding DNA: TGTGCCAGCAGCTCAGGGACTAGCGGGGGGCAGGAGACCCAGTACTTC. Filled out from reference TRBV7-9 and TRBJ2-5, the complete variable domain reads DTGVSQNPRHKITKRGQNVTFRCDPISEHNRLYWYRQTLGQGPEFLTYFQNEAQLEKSRLLSDRFSAERPKGSFSTLEIQRTEQGDSAMYLCASSSGTSGGQETQYFGPGTRLLVL.